This T cell receptor (beta chain) comes out of a study of T cells after posttransplantation cyclophosphamide. Study-wide results and caveats: Blood and skin or GI T cell repertoires showed limited TRB overlap. Donor CD8+ memory clones often dominated recipient blood repertoires at later times. TRB clonality was highly associated with recipient CMV seropositivity and reactivation.

This CDR3 is built from 11 residues. The germline V gene encodes CDR1 GTSNPN and CDR2 SVGIG (reference sequence). V dropped 0 bases and J dropped 5 bases, with 4 bases sitting between them. Methotrexate plus calcineurin inhibitor accompanied controls' myeloablative marrow transplants; sampling was 1 year later. This table comes from immunoSEQ multiplex PCR, and its TCRdb copy is limited to in-frame clones, with some not included. The sample consists of approximately 20,000 clones, roughly nine tenths of them appearing once. Details on this clone: Its specificity is unknown.

The chain combines TRBV30 with TRBJ1-2; no reliable D call. The sequencing here drew on PBMCs, taken around 380 days after allogeneic stem cell transplant with calcineurin inhibitor and methotrexate. This sequence originates from a female patient between 30 and 40 years old who received an allogeneic stem cell transplant from an unrelated donor, was CMV-positive, and had acute and chronic GVHD. The graft donor may have given rise to some T cells. The CDR3 sequence: CAWSVQYGYTF. CDR3 DNA sequence: TGTGCCTGGAGTGTACAGTATGGCTACACCTTC.